Shown below are 10 T cell receptor beta chains from a single sample sequenced in a study of OX40 agonist ivuxolimab in advanced cancers. Measured with immunoSEQ multiplex PCR; TCRdb has only the in-frame clones, and not every one. In the table there are 45,000 to 60,000 clones, about four fifths of which are singletons. The specimen comprised CD4+ or CD8+ T cells sorted from blood, sampled in a trial of the OX40 agonist ivuxolimab. The receptors stem from an adult with an advanced solid tumor such as melanoma, head and neck, liver or kidney cancer.

The rearrangement uses TRBV19 and TRBJ2-7; a weak D match, TRBD1 (7 bases). CDR3 length: 14 residues. The germline V gene encodes CDR1 LNHDA and CDR2 SQIVND (reference sequence). V was pared by 3 bases and J by 2 bases, with 11 bases between. CDR3 residues: CASSIQGGPYEQYF. CDR3 in DNA: TGTGCCAGTAGTATCCAGGGGGGCCCCTACGAGCAGTACTTC.

The chain carries TRBV23-1 and TRBJ2-5; no clear D. The J call is in doubt because the DNA end fits TRBJ2-7 better. TRBV23-1 is filed as an ORF, its function uncertain. This CDR3 has 13 amino acids. The CDR3 loop reads CASSQADKYEQYF. For the CDR3, the DNA is TGCGCCAGCAGTCAGGCGGATAAATACGAGCAGTACTTC.

This sequence joins TRBV6-5 and TRBJ1-5; no firm D call. Trimming cost V 2 bases and J 1 base, with 6 bases left between them. CDR3 length: 14 amino acids. CDR1 is MNHEY, CDR2 SVGAGI, per germline. The CDR3 nucleotides are TGTGCCAGCAGTTACGGTGGGAGCAATCAGCCCCAGCATTTT. Translating gives CASSYGGSNQPQHF.

V and J are TRBV7-8 and TRBJ2-1; TRBD1 or TRBD2 may be the D gene (6 bases each). Germline V gives CDR1 SGHVS, CDR2 FQNEAQ. The CDR3 is 16 residues long. V was shortened by 6 bases and J by 0 bases, with 15 bases between the two germline ends. The CDR3: CASRLTGGGSYNEQFF. CDR3 DNA: TGTGCCAGCAGATTAACCGGAGGGGGCTCCTACAATGAGCAGTTCTTC.

This rearrangement joins TRBV7-9 to TRBJ2-7, with D tentatively TRBD2 (5 bases). The CDR3 sequence is 14 residues long. CDR1 is SEHNR, CDR2 FQNEAQ, per germline (reference sequence). Trimming pared 0 bases from V and 4 bases from J, leaving 10 bases between. The CDR3 nucleotides are TGTGCCAGCAGCTTAGCGGGAGTCGCGTACGAGCAGTACTTC. Its protein is CASSLAGVAYEQYF.

Only a few counts were recorded for this clone. CDR3 nucleotide sequence: TGTGCCAGCACCGGGCGGTATGGCTACACCTTC. Translating it yields CASTGRYGYTF. This rearrangement joins TRBV6-1 to TRBJ1-2; D is ambiguous. CDR1 and CDR2 (germline): MNHNS, SASEGT. The CDR3 is made up of 11 amino acids. Trimming left V 7 bases short and J 5 bases short, with 8 bases between.

This rearrangement joins TRBV4-2 to TRBJ1-1; TRBD1 might be the D (6 bases). The CDR3 loop spans 13 amino acids. Germline V gene lookup returns CDR1 LGHNA and CDR2 YNFKEQ. Trimming pared 5 bases from V and 1 base from J, leaving 8 bases between. CDR3 nucleotides: TGTGCCAGCAGCTTACAGGGGAACACTGAAGCTTTCTTT. This sequence encodes CASSLQGNTEAFF.

This rearrangement joins TRBV7-2 to TRBJ1-6; 9 nucleotides agree with TRBD1. The CDR3 length is 16 residues. The germline V gene has CDR1 SGHTA and CDR2 FQGNSA. Trimming at V came to 3 bases and at J to 8 bases, leaving 8 bases not matched to a gene. The CDR3 region is CASSLRYRGQDSPLHF. CDR3 DNA sequence: TGTGCCAGCAGCTTGCGCTACAGGGGGCAAGATTCACCCCTCCACTTT. The whole variable domain, filled in from reference TRBV7-2 and TRBJ1-6, reads GAGVSQSPSNKVTEKGKDVELRCDPISGHTALYWYRQSLGQGLEFLIYFQGNSAPDKSGLPSDRFSAERTGGSVSTLTIQRTQQEDSAVYLCASSLRYRGQDSPLHFGNGTRLTVT.

The chain is built from TRBV11-3 and TRBJ2-3; TRBD1 aligns across 10 bases. This CDR3 has 15 residues. CDR1 and CDR2 from the germline V gene are SGHNT and YENEEA. V shed 5 bases and J 3 bases; nucleotides not matched to a gene: 5. CDR3 loop: CASSQGTGVTDTQYF. The CDR3, as DNA: TGTGCCAGCAGCCAGGGGACAGGGGTAACAGATACGCAGTATTTT. Together with reference TRBV11-3 and TRBJ2-3, the CDR3 gives the full variable domain: EAGVVQSPRYKIIEKKQPVAFWCNPISGHNTLYWYLQNLGQGPELLIRYENEEAVDDSQLPKDRFSAERLKGVDSTLKIQPAELGDSAVYLCASSQGTGVTDTQYFGPGTRLTVL.

The CDR3 DNA sequence: TGTGCCAGCGAGCGAGGAGAGACCCAGTACTTC. This encodes CASERGETQYF. The chain has TRBV2 and TRBJ2-5; D ambiguous. The CDR3 extends over 11 amino acids. Per germline, CDR1 SNHLY and CDR2 FYNNEI. The V end was cut by 8 bases, the J end by 4 bases, with 8 bases between.